This T cell receptor beta chain was documented in a study of blood T cells in healthy people across ages. Study-wide results and limits: Both naive CD4+ cell counts and diversity were greater in long-lived donors than in aged donors. Observed TCR beta diversity showed a strong correlation with the percentage of naive T cells as measured by flow cytometry.

Germline CDR1 SGHRS, CDR2 YFSETQ. Trimming removed 4 bases from V and 4 bases from J; junction bases left unmatched: 6. The CDR3 has 14 amino acids. Every participating donor contributed 9.5 to 10 milliliters of peripheral blood through a draw. The total RNA that was extracted per sample amounted to at least 5 micrograms. For the second PCR, which ran for 7 to 11 cycles, a sample-barcoded 5' primer and a J-beta primer mix were used. TCRdb called the 5' RACE reads again in MiXCR, with one record for every CDR3 protein. The data show over a million distinct CDR3 sequences, around two fifths seen once. As to this clonotype: No antigen is known for it.

This chain links TRBV5-1 with TRBJ2-3, with 7 positions matching TRBD2. Sequenced: blood. The TCR sequence derives from a woman under 30 in good health. The CDR3 loop is CASSPRDYADTQYF. The DNA for the CDR3 is TGCGCCAGCAGCCCACGGGACTACGCAGATACGCAGTATTTT. Full variable domain (missing parts from reference TRBV5-1 and TRBJ2-3): KAGVTQTPRYLIKTRGQQVTLSCSPISGHRSVSWYQQTPGQGLQFLFEYFSETQRNKGNFPGRFSGRQFSNSRSEMNVSTLELGDSALYLCASSPRDYADTQYFGPGTRLTVL.